This T cell receptor beta chain was captured by sequencing in a study of beta chain features in type 1 diabetes. As for the study in general: There was similarity between patients and healthy donors in age, gender and cell yields.

CDR1 KGHSH and CDR2 LQKENI come from the germline V gene. The germline V and J ends were trimmed by 3 bases and 0 bases, with 6 bases remaining between them. The CDR3 is made up of 14 amino acids. Sequenced material consisted of expressed TCRB transcripts (all of the isolated RNA was reverse transcribed). Method: immunoSEQ multiplex PCR; TCRdb's copy keeps in-frame clones and lacks some. The repertoire holds around 300,000 clones, with approximately 11% as singletons. The chain joins TRBV18 to TRBJ1-5; D is undetermined. Sequenced sample: naive CD4+ T cells from blood. The source is a woman aged 30 to 39 in good health. The CDR3, as DNA: TGTGCCAGCTCACCGCAGAATAGCAATCAGCCCCAGCATTTT. Translating it yields CASSPQNSNQPQHF. Complete variable domain (other parts from reference TRBV18 and TRBJ1-5): NAGVMQNPRHLVRRRGQEARLRCSPMKGHSHVYWYRQLPEEGLKFMVYLQKENIIDESGMPKERFSAEFPKEGPSILRIQQVVRGDSAAYFCASSPQNSNQPQHFGDGTRLSIL.